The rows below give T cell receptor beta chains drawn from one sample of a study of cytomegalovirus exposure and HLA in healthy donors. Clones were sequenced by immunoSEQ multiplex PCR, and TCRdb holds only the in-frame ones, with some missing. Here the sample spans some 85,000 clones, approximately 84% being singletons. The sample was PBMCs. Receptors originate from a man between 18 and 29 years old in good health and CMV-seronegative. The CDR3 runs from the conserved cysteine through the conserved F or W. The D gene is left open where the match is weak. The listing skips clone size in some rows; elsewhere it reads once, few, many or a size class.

CASSEGLLDLSGYTF,TGTGCCAGCAGCGAAGGACTCCTGGATCTTAGTGGCTACACCTTC,TRBV5-8,-,TRBJ1-2,-
CASSPGQGGLFF,TGCGCCAGCAGTCCGGGACAGGGGGGGTTGTTTTTT,TRBV5-1,TRBD1,TRBJ1-4,-
CASSLYYEQYF,TGTGCCAGCAGCCTTTACTACGAGCAGTACTTC,TRBV5-6,-,TRBJ2-7,-
CASSIVPGLPGNEQFF,TGTGCCAGTAGTATAGTCCCGGGACTGCCGGGGAATGAGCAGTTCTTC,TRBV19,-,TRBJ2-1,-
CASKKGLRTDTQYF,TGTGCCAGCAAGAAGGGACTACGCACAGATACGCAGTATTTT,TRBV27,TRBD2,TRBJ2-3,-
CASSPGPYRGETQYF,TGCGCCAGCAGTCCCGGGCCCTACAGGGGAGAGACCCAGTACTTC,TRBV4-1,TRBD1,TRBJ2-5,-
CASRRTGDNTGELFF,TGCGCCAGCAGGAGGACAGGGGATAACACCGGGGAGCTGTTTTTT,TRBV10-1,TRBD1,TRBJ2-2,-
CASSIGTGGNQPQHF,TGTGCCAGTAGTATAGGGACAGGGGGAAATCAGCCCCAGCATTTT,TRBV19,TRBD1,TRBJ1-5,-
CASSPPGQGVYEQYF,TGTGCCAGCTCACCACCGGGACAGGGCGTGTACGAGCAGTACTTC,TRBV18,TRBD1,TRBJ2-7,-
CASSRLGQNTEAFF,TGTGCCAGCTCACGTCTCGGACAGAACACTGAAGCTTTCTTT,TRBV18,-,TRBJ1-1,once